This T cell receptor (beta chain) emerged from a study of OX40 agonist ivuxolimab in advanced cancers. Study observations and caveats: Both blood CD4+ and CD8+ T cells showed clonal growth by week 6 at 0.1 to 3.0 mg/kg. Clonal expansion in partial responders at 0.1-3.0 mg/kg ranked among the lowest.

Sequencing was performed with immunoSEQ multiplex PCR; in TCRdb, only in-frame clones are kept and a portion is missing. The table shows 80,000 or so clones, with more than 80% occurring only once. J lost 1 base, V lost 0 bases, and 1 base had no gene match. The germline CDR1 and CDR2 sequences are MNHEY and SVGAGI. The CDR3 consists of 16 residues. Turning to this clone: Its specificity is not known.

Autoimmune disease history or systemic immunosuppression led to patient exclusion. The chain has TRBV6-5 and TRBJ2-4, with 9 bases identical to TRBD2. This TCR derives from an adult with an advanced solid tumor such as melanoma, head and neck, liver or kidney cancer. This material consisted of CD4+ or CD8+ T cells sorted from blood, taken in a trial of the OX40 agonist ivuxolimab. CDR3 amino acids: CASSYSSGGAKNIQYF. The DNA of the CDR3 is TGTGCCAGCAGTTACTCGAGCGGGGGGGCCAAAAACATTCAGTACTTC.